The sequence of this TCR beta chain was determined in a study of T cell responses to AZD1222 COVID-19 vaccine. In this sample, this clone turned up a few times. Its antigen is not known. Produced via immunoSEQ multiplex PCR; TCRdb's table is partial and in-frame only. Among about 150,000 clones, around 90% were seen once, and the ten largest hold around 1%. Study-wide points: Close to half of spike-specific TCRs reportedly recognize unmutated variant regions. Females made up more of the donors, who were largely white British, and clonal diversity may have come out too low. The study sampled repertoires only after the peak T cell response.

CDR1 and CDR2 from the germline V gene are SGHRS and YFSETQ. The V and J ends lost 0 bases and 2 bases, in that order; junction bases with no gene match: 2. There are 14 residues in the CDR3. The material was peripheral blood, obtained 28 days after the second AZD1222 dose. The gene calls are TRBV5-1 and TRBJ2-7; TRBD1 matches at 7 bases. This receptor was identified in an adult who received the AZD1222 COVID-19 vaccine. CDR3 nucleotide sequence: TGCGCCAGCAGCTTGGAAGGGGGCACCTACGAGCAGTACTTC. The encoded protein is CASSLEGGTYEQYF.